These 17 T cell receptor beta chains came from one sample sequenced in a study of cytomegalovirus exposure and HLA in healthy donors. TCRdb's table, derived via immunoSEQ multiplex PCR, lists solely in-frame clones and lacks some. Of 150,000 to 200,000 clones listed, 86% are singletons. The material sequenced was PBMCs. Receptors were obtained from a woman aged 25 to 45 in good health and CMV-seronegative.

The chain couples TRBV7-2 to TRBJ2-5; TRBD2 agrees at 12 bases. Germline values: CDR1 SGHTA, CDR2 FQGNSA. The CDR3 runs 15 residues. After removal of 5 bases from V and 4 bases from J, the junction contained 5 bases not matched to a gene. The CDR3 DNA reads as TGTGCCAGCAGCCCACAACTAGCGGGGGGAGAGACCCAGTACTTC. Its translation is CASSPQLAGGETQYF.

The V and J genes are TRBV4-3 and TRBJ2-3; 8 bases agree with TRBD2. The ends lost 1 base at V and 2 bases at J; junction bases unmatched: 20. CDR3 size: 21 residues. Germline loops: CDR1 LGHNA, CDR2 YSLEER. The CDR3 DNA is TGCGCCAGCAGCCAAGGGGTCTCGTTGCGGGAGGATTCAGGTCTCACAGATACGCAGTATTTT. This codes for CASSQGVSLREDSGLTDTQYF.

The gene calls are TRBV15 and TRBJ1-6; 9 nucleotides match TRBD1. Germline CDR1 is LNHNV and CDR2 is YYDKDF (reference sequence). The trim removed 0 bases at V and 10 bases at J, leaving 4 bases unmatched. The CDR3 consists of 15 residues. The CDR3 loop is CATSRDRDRVSPLHF. CDR3 DNA: TGTGCCACCAGCAGAGATAGGGACAGGGTCTCACCCCTCCACTTT.

The rearrangement joins TRBV9 to TRBJ2-1, with 7 nucleotides matching TRBD1. Per the germline V gene, CDR1 is SGDLS and CDR2 is YYNGEE. CDR3 size: 16 residues. After removal of 3 bases from V and 3 bases from J, the junction contained 9 bases not matched to a gene. The CDR3 region is CASSAGDRANYNEQFF. CDR3 nucleotides: TGTGCCAGCAGCGCCGGCGACAGGGCCAACTACAATGAGCAGTTCTTC.

The chain combines TRBV27 with TRBJ1-5; TRBD1 is a possible D gene (5 bases). Germline V gives CDR1 MNHEY, CDR2 SMNVEV (reference sequence). V was cut by 5 bases and J by 7 bases, with 15 bases left in between. The length of the CDR3 is 14 residues. The CDR3 here is CASSGTLSGQPQHF. The CDR3 DNA reads as TGTGCCAGCAGTGGGACCCTATCGGGGCAGCCCCAGCATTTT.

In the case of this clone: A read error may produce the germline difference seen at one junction end. The chain employs TRBV5-1 and TRBJ2-3; D ambiguous. Germline CDR1 SGHRS, CDR2 YFSETQ. The CDR3 sequence is 14 residues long. CDR3 region: CASGLGGYTDTQYF. The CDR3 DNA follows: TGCGCCAGCGGCTTGGGCGGTTACACAGATACGCAGTATTTT.

This rearrangement joins TRBV15 to TRBJ1-2; D unresolved. The length of the CDR3 is 14 residues. Trimming pared 0 bases from V and 3 bases from J, leaving 8 bases between. Germline V gives CDR1 LNHNV, CDR2 YYDKDF (reference sequence). The CDR3 loop reads CATSRDGSYYGYTF. The CDR3 DNA sequence: TGTGCCACCAGCAGAGATGGTTCTTACTATGGCTACACCTTC.

V usage is TRBV5-1 and J usage is TRBJ2-6; 10 bases are a match to TRBD1. This CDR3 contains 15 residues. Germline V lookup: CDR1 SGHRS, CDR2 YFSETQ. The J segment lost 14 bases and the V segment lost 4 bases, leaving 12 bases of the junction unmatched. The CDR3 DNA reads TGCGCCAGCAGCGTCCCGACAGGGGGCGTGAAACTCCTGACTTTC. Encoded protein: CASSVPTGGVKLLTF.

The chain has TRBV5-1 and TRBJ2-7, with D maybe TRBD1 (5 bases). Trimming pared 5 bases from V and 4 bases from J, leaving 13 bases between. The length of the CDR3 is 13 residues. CDR1 is SGHRS, CDR2 YFSETQ, per germline. Written as DNA, the CDR3 is TGCGCCAGCAGTACAGGACATCTTTACGAGCAGTACTTC. Translated: CASSTGHLYEQYF.

The V and J genes are TRBV6-1 and TRBJ1-5, with D possibly matching TRBD1 (5 bases). The V end lost 0 bases, the J end lost 7 bases, and 10 bases lay between the germline ends. Germline loops: CDR1 MNHNS, CDR2 SASEGT. The CDR3 spans 14 residues. Written as DNA, the CDR3 is TGTGCCAGCAGTGAAGCGGGGGGGAAACAGCCCCAGCATTTT. Protein product: CASSEAGGKQPQHF.

The gene calls are TRBV21-1 and TRBJ1-2; the DNA was not used to check the table's D call, TRBD1. TRBV21-1 is described as a pseudogene. The CDR3 sequence is 15 residues long. CDR3 region: CASSKAPTRGNGYTF. The CDR3 DNA follows: TGTGCCAGCAGCAAAGCGCCTACCAGGGGAAATGGCTACACCTTC.

This sequence joins TRBV7-3 and TRBJ2-1; D remains ambiguous. The CDR3 covers 15 residues. The germline CDR1 and CDR2 sequences are SGHTA and FQGTGA. V was clipped by 2 bases and J by 5 bases, with 13 bases between them. CDR3 nucleotides: TGTGCCAGCAGCTTAGGCCCCAGTTTTAACAATGAGCAGTTCTTC. This codes for CASSLGPSFNNEQFF.

CDR3 loop: CASSSRLAGELYEQYF. In nucleotides, the CDR3 is TGTGCCAGCAGTTCGCGGCTAGCGGGAGAACTCTACGAGCAGTACTTC. This chain joins TRBV6-6 and TRBJ2-7, with 10 bases lining up with TRBD2. The CDR3 contains 16 residues. Germline lookup yields CDR1 MNHNY and CDR2 SVGAGI (reference sequence). V shed 4 bases, J shed 3 bases, and the junction held 9 bases outside the gene matches.

This clone was detected only a few times. The V gene is TRBV7-2, the J gene TRBJ2-7; 9 bases are shared with TRBD1. The junction had 12 bases not matched to a gene; V was cut back by 9 bases and J by 3 bases. Germline V gene data show CDR1 as SGHTA and CDR2 as FQGNSA. The length of the CDR3 is 15 residues. This CDR3 is CASRLEGTGLYEQYF. CDR3 sequence (DNA): TGTGCCAGTCGGTTAGAGGGGACAGGGCTCTACGAGCAGTACTTC.

The genes are TRBV7-6 and TRBJ1-1; D is unclear. Deletions cut 5 bases from V and 1 base from J, with 8 bases between. There are 13 residues in the CDR3. CDR1 SGHVS and CDR2 FNYEAQ come from the germline V gene. The CDR3 bases are TGTGCCAGCAGCGACTCTGAGAACACTGAAGCTTTCTTT. It encodes CASSDSENTEAFF.

The chain links TRBV7-9 to TRBJ2-1; D gene uncertain. V was shortened by 1 base and J by 7 bases, with 17 bases between the two germline ends. From germline, CDR1 is SEHNR and CDR2 FQNEAQ (reference sequence). CDR3 length equals 16 residues. CDR3 region: CASSLGGASRSNEQFF. CDR3 nucleotides: TGTGCCAGCAGCTTAGGAGGAGCTTCCAGATCGAATGAGCAGTTCTTC.

This sequence joins TRBV4-1 and TRBJ2-7; weak D call: TRBD2 (5 bases). From germline, CDR1 is MGHRA and CDR2 YSYEKL. V was trimmed by 2 bases and J by 4 bases, leaving 18 bases between them. This CDR3 spans 16 amino acids. The CDR3 nucleotides read TGCGCCAGCAGCCAACAAGCCGCAGGACTTGGGTACGAGCAGTACTTC. This gives the protein CASSQQAAGLGYEQYF.